Presented here are 25 T cell receptor beta chains from one specimen sequenced in a study of T-cell reconstitution after alpha-beta-depleted transplantation in children (dated by TCRdb to between 2015 and 2016). The library relied on PCR. Instrument used: Illumina HiSeq 2500. TCR library preparation used molecular barcoding, with unique molecular identifiers applied to normalize quantification of the TCRbeta repertoire. TCRdb itself trimmed the public reads at Q25 with fastp, ran MiXCR and retained productive beta chains. Rows merge per CDR3 protein into single entries with the most common DNA and genes. A total of roughly 790,000 distinct CDR3 sequences appear in this sample, roughly 15% of them only once. Under 6% of the sample comes from the top ten. According to the study, the label for this sample's treatment or condition signals: allogeneic hematopoietic cell transplantation with graft depleted of TCRalphabeta T cells and CD19 B cells.

Source: PBMCs, mostly from graft donor cells, taken 360 days after TCRalphabeta/CD19-depleted stem cell transplant. These receptors were collected from a male patient under 18 who had a stem cell transplant for acute lymphoblastic leukemia, so the T cells may come from the graft donor.

This chain links TRBV27 with TRBJ2-3; either TRBD1 or TRBD2 may supply D (7 bases each). Per germline, CDR1 MNHEY and CDR2 SMNVEV (reference sequence). V gave up 6 bases and J gave up 8 bases, with 18 bases separating them. The CDR3 spans 14 residues. The CDR3 sequence: CASSWGGTGVTQYF. The CDR3 DNA follows: TGTGCCAGCAGCTGGGGGGGCACAGGGGTTACGCAGTATTTT.

The chain recombines TRBV5-1 with TRBJ1-1; 7 bases are a match to TRBD1. CDR1 and CDR2 (germline): SGHRS, YFSETQ. The CDR3 length is 15 residues. V trimming: 1 base; J trimming: 0 bases; junction bases outside the gene matches: 3. This CDR3 reads CASSLQGVMNTEAFF. Written as DNA, the CDR3 is TGCGCCAGCAGCTTGCAGGGGGTCATGAACACTGAAGCTTTCTTT.

This clonotype was observed a few times. The rearrangement links TRBV5-1 to TRBJ1-2; the match to TRBD1 covers 11 bases. J gave up 7 bases and V 4 bases, and 3 bases lay outside the gene matches. This CDR3 contains 13 residues. In germline, CDR1 is SGHRS, CDR2 YFSETQ. CDR3 sequence (DNA): TGCGCCAGCAGCCGGACAGGGGGCTTTGGCTACACCTTC. Translation: CASSRTGGFGYTF.

The chain combines TRBV4-1 with TRBJ2-1; 13 bases are shared with TRBD2. The CDR3 length is 17 residues. Germline V CDR1 and CDR2: MGHRA, YSYEKL. V was clipped by 3 bases and J by 6 bases; unmatched bases: 8. CDR3 coding DNA: TGCGCCAGCAGCCAGTACTTACTAGCGGGAGGGGCCAATGAGCAGTTCTTC. The encoded protein is CASSQYLLAGGANEQFF.

This clonotype was picked up a small number of times. V is TRBV12-3 or TRBV12-4 and J is TRBJ2-7; possible D gene TRBD2, 5 bases. The CDR3 sequence is 14 residues long. Trimming stripped 6 bases from V and 4 bases from J, with 16 bases between. The CDR3, as DNA: TGTGCCAGCAGCCCTACTAGTGATGGGTACGAGCAGTACTTC. Protein sequence: CASSPTSDGYEQYF.

The rearrangement joins TRBV19 to TRBJ2-1; D is uncertain. The CDR3 is made up of 15 amino acids. V was pared by 1 base and J by 2 bases, with 9 bases between. CDR1 is LNHDA and CDR2 is SQIVND in the germline V gene (reference sequence). For the CDR3, the DNA is TGTGCCAGTAGTATAGGGAGCGAGCCCTACAATGAGCAGTTCTTC. This gives the protein CASSIGSEPYNEQFF.

The chain uses TRBV4-1 and TRBJ2-7, with 12 bases identical to TRBD2. CDR3 length: 17 residues. V gave up 4 bases and J gave up 0 bases; unmatched junction bases: 7. Germline-derived CDR1 and CDR2 are MGHRA and YSYEKL. The CDR3 loop reads CASSRGLAGLPSYEQYF. The CDR3 DNA is TGCGCCAGCAGCCGTGGACTAGCGGGGTTGCCCTCCTACGAGCAGTACTTC.

The chain has TRBV5-1 and TRBJ2-2; TRBD1 is a possible D gene (6 bases). Deletions cut 4 bases from V and 9 bases from J, with 13 bases between. Germline CDR1 reads SGHRS; CDR2 reads YFSETQ. This CDR3 region has 13 residues. The DNA for the CDR3 is TGCGCCAGCAGCGCTCCAGGGGCCTGGGAGCTGTTTTTT. Translating gives CASSAPGAWELFF.

The genes are TRBV5-1 and TRBJ2-1, with D maybe TRBD2 (5 bases). Germline CDR1 is SGHRS and CDR2 is YFSETQ. With 5 bases removed from V and 6 bases from J, the gap between germline ends came to 9 bases. The CDR3 has 12 residues. CDR3 residues: CASSHGINEQFF. CDR3 nucleotides: TGCGCCAGCAGTCACGGGATCAATGAGCAGTTCTTC.

This clonotype has a handful of counts. V usage is TRBV12-5 and J usage is TRBJ2-7, with 8 bases identical to TRBD1. Germline V gene sequence: CDR1 LGHNT, CDR2 FRNRAP. The CDR3 consists of 17 residues. The J segment lost 4 bases and the V segment lost 6 bases, leaving 17 bases of the junction unmatched. The CDR3 here is CASGPHDRGPPGYEQYF. The DNA of the CDR3 is TGTGCTAGTGGCCCTCACGACAGGGGCCCTCCAGGATACGAGCAGTACTTC.

This chain joins TRBV7-6 and TRBJ2-7; 7 nucleotides match TRBD2. From germline, CDR1 is SGHVS and CDR2 FNYEAQ. This CDR3 has 16 amino acids. V lost 5 bases, J lost 2 bases, and 12 bases stayed unmatched. The CDR3 reads CASSPVMAGVPYEQYF. The CDR3 coding sequence is TGTGCCAGCAGCCCGGTAATGGCGGGAGTTCCCTACGAGCAGTACTTC.

This clonotype appeared a few times. The V and J genes are TRBV4-1 and TRBJ1-6; D may be TRBD1 (5 bases). Trimming left V 1 base short and J 10 bases short, with 14 bases between. This CDR3 is built from 15 residues. Germline CDR1 is MGHRA and CDR2 is YSYEKL. Here the CDR3 reads CASSQVGGTRSPLHF. For the CDR3, the DNA is TGCGCCAGCAGCCAAGTGGGGGGGACGAGATCACCCCTCCACTTT.

The chain links TRBV4-1 to TRBJ2-1; 9 nucleotides agree with TRBD2. Germline lookup yields CDR1 MGHRA and CDR2 YSYEKL. This CDR3 is built from 16 residues. Unmatched junction bases numbered 9, after V lost 3 bases and J lost 6 bases. CDR3 loop: CASSQISGSRGNEQFF. The CDR3 nucleotides read TGCGCCAGCAGCCAGATTAGCGGGAGTCGGGGCAATGAGCAGTTCTTC.

This clonotype was picked up many times. This chain uses TRBV7-6 with TRBJ1-6; D ambiguous. Trimming shortened V by 4 bases and J by 7 bases, and 11 bases separated the two germline ends. The CDR3 has 14 residues. The germline CDR1 and CDR2 sequences are SGHVS and FNYEAQ. The CDR3, as DNA: TGTGCCAGCAGCTCCGACATTGCAAATTCACCCCTCCACTTT. Residues: CASSSDIANSPLHF.

Concerning this clonotype itself: A much larger clone is a single base away; this may be a read error. The CDR3 DNA reads as TGTGCCAGGAATGGACTCTTGGGCGGACGGCCCGATTTT. It specifies CARNGLLGGRPDF. V usage is TRBV6-1 and J usage is TRBJ1-1; D gene uncertain. Germline CDR1 MNHNS, CDR2 SASEGT. This CDR3 is built from 13 residues.

This clonotype was seen ten or more times. This sequence joins TRBV20-1 and TRBJ1-4; TRBD1 matches 8 bases. The V and J ends lost 6 bases and 7 bases, in that order; junction bases with no gene match: 13. In germline, CDR1 is DFQATT, CDR2 SNEGSKA (reference sequence). The CDR3 length is 15 residues. CDR3 protein: CSAGDRLSQGEKLFF. The CDR3 bases are TGCAGTGCCGGGGACAGGTTATCGCAAGGTGAAAAACTGTTTTTT.

V usage is TRBV12-3 or TRBV12-4 and J usage is TRBJ2-7; D gene ambiguous. The V end lost 3 bases, the J end lost 7 bases, and 7 bases lay between the germline ends. This CDR3 is 11 amino acids long. DNA for the CDR3: TGTGCCAGCAGTTTCGGAAAAGAGCAGTACTTC. Its translation: CASSFGKEQYF.

This clonotype has more than one count but fewer than ten. The chain uses TRBV10-3 and TRBJ2-7; 8 positions agree with TRBD2. The CDR3 has 13 residues. Germline CDR1 and CDR2: ENHRY and SYGVKD. V was pared by 9 bases and J by 0 bases, with 4 bases of the junction left unmatched. The CDR3 here is CAIGSGSSYEQYF. In nucleotides, the CDR3 is TGTGCCATAGGAAGCGGGAGCTCCTACGAGCAGTACTTC.

This sequence joins TRBV11-2 and TRBJ1-5, with D unclear. CDR1 is SGHAT and CDR2 is FQNNGV in the germline V gene. This CDR3 spans 13 amino acids. The V and J ends lost 4 bases and 3 bases respectively, with 7 bases between them. The CDR3 DNA follows: TGTGCCAGCAGCTCGACTCACAATCAGCCCCAGCATTTT. The encoded protein is CASSSTHNQPQHF.

This clonotype occurred a few times. The V and J genes are TRBV7-9 and TRBJ2-5, with TRBD1 matching 8 bases. From germline, CDR1 is SEHNR and CDR2 FQNEAQ (reference sequence). The ends lost 6 bases at V and 3 bases at J; junction bases unmatched: 3. CDR3 length equals 13 residues. The CDR3 here is CASRTTGEETQYF. CDR3 bases: TGTGCCAGCAGGACGACAGGGGAAGAGACCCAGTACTTC.

This clonotype was seen a few times. V usage is TRBV15 and J usage is TRBJ2-5, with 8 bases lining up with TRBD1. The CDR3 runs to 16 residues. Trimming cost V 3 bases and J 4 bases; bases outside gene matches: 10. Germline V gene lookup returns CDR1 LNHNV and CDR2 YYDKDF (reference sequence). The CDR3 here is CATSRHISGGGETQYF. DNA for the CDR3: TGTGCCACCAGCAGGCATATCTCAGGGGGCGGAGAGACCCAGTACTTC.

The V gene is TRBV20-1, the J gene TRBJ1-4; 7 positions agree with TRBD1. The CDR3 runs to 17 residues. V was pared by 1 base and J by 6 bases, with 14 bases of the junction left unmatched. Germline values: CDR1 DFQATT, CDR2 SNEGSKA (reference sequence). The CDR3 bases are TGCAGTGCTAGAGGCGGGACAGAAGAGTGGTATGATGAAAAACTGTTTTTT. It codes for CSARGGTEEWYDEKLFF.

In this sample, this clonotype turned up a few times. The genes are TRBV20-1 and TRBJ1-6; the D is unclear. CDR3 length: 12 amino acids. The V gene lost 3 bases and the J gene lost 5 bases, with 5 bases spanning the gap. Germline V lookup: CDR1 DFQATT, CDR2 SNEGSKA (reference sequence). The CDR3 reads CSASPNNSPLHF. Here the CDR3 DNA reads TGCAGTGCTAGCCCTAATAATTCACCCCTCCACTTT.

V usage is TRBV11-1 and J usage is TRBJ1-2; D remains ambiguous. The length of the CDR3 is 14 residues. Per the germline V gene, CDR1 is SGHAT and CDR2 is FQDESV (reference sequence). V was trimmed by 2 bases and J by 4 bases, leaving 11 bases between them. CDR3: CASSLRAGVYGYTF. In DNA, the CDR3 is TGTGCCAGCAGCTTACGGGCAGGAGTCTATGGCTACACCTTC. Based on the CDR3 plus reference TRBV11-1 and TRBJ1-2, the full variable domain is EAEVAQSPRYKITEKSQAVAFWCDPISGHATLYWYRQILGQGPELLVQFQDESVVDDSQLPKDRFSAERLKGVDSTLKIQPAELGDSAMYLCASSLRAGVYGYTFGSGTRLTVV.

The V call is TRBV9, the J call TRBJ2-5; a weak D match, TRBD1 (7 bases). The CDR3 extends over 16 amino acids. Looked up from germline, CDR1 is SGDLS and CDR2 is YYNGEE. V gave up 1 base and J gave up 4 bases, with 17 bases separating them. The CDR3 sequence: CASSVKTGRNGETQYF. CDR3 sequence (DNA): TGTGCCAGCAGCGTAAAGACAGGGAGGAACGGAGAGACCCAGTACTTC.